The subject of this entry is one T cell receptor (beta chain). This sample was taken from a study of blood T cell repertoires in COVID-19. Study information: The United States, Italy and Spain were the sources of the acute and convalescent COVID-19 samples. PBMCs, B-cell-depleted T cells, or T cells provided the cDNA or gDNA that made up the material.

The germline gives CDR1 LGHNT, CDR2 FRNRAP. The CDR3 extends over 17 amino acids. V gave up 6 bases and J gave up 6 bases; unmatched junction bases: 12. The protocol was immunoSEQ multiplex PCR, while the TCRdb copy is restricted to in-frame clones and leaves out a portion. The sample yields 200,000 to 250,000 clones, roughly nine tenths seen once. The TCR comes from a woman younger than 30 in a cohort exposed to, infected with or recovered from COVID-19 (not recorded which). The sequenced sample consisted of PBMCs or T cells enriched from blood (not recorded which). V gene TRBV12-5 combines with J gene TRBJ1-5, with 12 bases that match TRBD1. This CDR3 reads CASGSGTGGPLGQPQHF. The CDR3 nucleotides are TGTGCTAGTGGCTCCGGGACAGGGGGCCCGCTGGGTCAGCCCCAGCATTTT.